These 12 T cell receptor beta chains were all obtained from the same sample, sequenced in a study of blood T cell repertoires in COVID-19 (dated by TCRdb to 2018 to 2020). The library was generated by the immunoSEQ multiplex PCR assay. TCRdb holds this immuneACCESS table with in-frame rearrangements only. Some clones are missing; in checked studies, unresolved V genes explain under half, and the rest has no known cause. Within this sample are roughly 230,000 clones, with more than 70% of them counted one time only. The biggest ten clones account for around 8.9% of the sample. Specimen: peripheral blood. These receptors originate from a man aged 35-49 years with active or convalescent COVID-19.

The rearrangement uses TRBV6-5 and TRBJ1-1, with 7 bases aligning to TRBD1. The CDR3 covers 14 residues. The J segment lost 3 bases and the V segment lost 6 bases, leaving 7 bases of the junction unmatched. Germline V gene lookup returns CDR1 MNHEY and CDR2 SVGAGI. The CDR3 bases are TGTGCCAGCAGGCTGGACAGGATCGACACTGAAGCTTTCTTT. It specifies CASRLDRIDTEAFF.

The chain uses TRBV30 and TRBJ1-3, with D possibly being TRBD1 (6 bases). The CDR3 has 18 residues. V shed 4 bases and J shed 4 bases, with 26 bases lying between them. The germline CDR1 and CDR2 sequences are GTSNPN and SVGIG (reference sequence). The CDR3 sequence is CAWNGGAKLITSGNTIYF. Written as DNA, the CDR3 is TGTGCCTGGAATGGGGGGGCCAAATTAATAACATCGGGAAACACCATATATTTT.

The rearrangement uses TRBV29-1 and TRBJ2-2; D gene ambiguous. The CDR3 consists of 13 residues. Trimming cost V 6 bases and J 4 bases, with 12 bases left between them. Germline CDR1 reads SQVTM; CDR2 reads ANQGSEA. In DNA form, the CDR3 reads TGCAGCGTCCTGATCTGGAGCACCGGGGAGCTGTTTTTT. It is translated as CSVLIWSTGELFF.

V usage is TRBV12-3 or TRBV12-4 and J usage is TRBJ1-1; no clear D gene. V shed 5 bases and J shed 1 base, with 8 bases lying between them. The CDR3 totals 13 residues. The CDR3 bases are TGTGCCAGCAGTAGCCCAGGGAACACTGAAGCTTTCTTT. Translation: CASSSPGNTEAFF.

V is TRBV25-1 and J is TRBJ1-2; weak D call: TRBD1 (6 bases). V lost 7 bases and J lost 0, with 9 bases in between. The CDR3 consists of 13 residues. Germline lookup yields CDR1 MGHDK and CDR2 SYGVNS. The CDR3 DNA reads TGTGCCAGCACGACAGGAACTAACTATGGCTACACCTTC. This encodes CASTTGTNYGYTF.

The chain combines TRBV7-2 with TRBJ1-1; D may be TRBD1 (5 bases). Germline CDR1 SGHTA, CDR2 FQGNSA. The V end was cut by 5 bases, the J end by 1 base, with 17 bases between. CDR3 length equals 16 residues. CDR3 residues: CASSPFADRPNTEAFF. CDR3 DNA sequence: TGTGCCAGCAGCCCCTTCGCAGACAGACCGAACACTGAAGCTTTCTTT.

The chain uses TRBV5-1 and TRBJ2-5; 11 bases align to TRBD2. J was trimmed by 4 bases and V by 7 bases; bases with no gene match: 6. The CDR3 runs to 14 residues. Per germline, CDR1 SGHRS and CDR2 YFSETQ. The CDR3 reads CASWTSGPAETQYF. Written as DNA, the CDR3 is TGCGCCAGCTGGACTAGCGGGCCCGCAGAGACCCAGTACTTC.

V gene TRBV7-2 combines with J gene TRBJ1-2, with 8 positions matching TRBD1. The CDR3 contains 16 residues. The V gene's germline CDR1 is SGHTA and CDR2 FQGNSA. The trim removed 1 base at V and 8 bases at J, leaving 12 bases unmatched. CDR3 nucleotide sequence: TGTGCCAGCAGCTTAGTTTACGGACAGGGTCAGTGGGGCTACACCTTC. It yields the protein CASSLVYGQGQWGYTF.

The rearrangement joins TRBV2 to TRBJ2-7; 8 positions agree with TRBD1. J was trimmed by 2 bases and V by 11 bases; bases with no gene match: 5. Germline CDR1 is SNHLY and CDR2 is FYNNEI. This CDR3 spans 12 amino acids. Written as DNA, the CDR3 is TGTGCCGGGCGACAGGGGACCTACGAGCAGTACTTC. Encoded protein: CAGRQGTYEQYF.

This chain joins TRBV19 and TRBJ2-1, with 9 positions matching TRBD1. This CDR3 is 14 amino acids long. The V gene end was trimmed by 6 bases and the J gene end by 8 bases; junction bases not matched to a gene: 8. Germline lookup yields CDR1 LNHDA and CDR2 SQIVND (reference sequence). In DNA, the CDR3 is TGTGCCAGTAGATACAACAGGGGGCACTATGAGCAGTTCTTC. Protein: CASRYNRGHYEQFF.

J is TRBJ2-3 and V is TRBV5-6, with TRBD2 matching over 8 bases. CDR3 length: 15 amino acids. The germline gives CDR1 SGHDT, CDR2 YYEEEE. The ends lost 5 bases at V and 2 bases at J; junction bases unmatched: 7. The CDR3 reads CASRSLAGPTDTQYF. CDR3 sequence (DNA): TGTGCCAGCAGATCCCTAGCGGGTCCCACAGATACGCAGTATTTT.

DNA for the CDR3: TGTGCCAGCAGCCCCGGGACTAGCATTGGCAATGAGCAGTTCTTC. Protein sequence: CASSPGTSIGNEQFF. The gene calls are TRBV6-5 and TRBJ2-1; 9 nucleotides align to TRBD2. CDR1 and CDR2 (germline): MNHEY, SVGAGI. V dropped 6 bases and J dropped 6; count of bases not matched to a gene: 9. This CDR3 has 15 residues.